The rows below give T cell receptor beta chains drawn from one sample of a study of blood T cell repertoires in COVID-19. The method was immunoSEQ multiplex PCR; TCRdb's version includes in-frame clones alone and lacks a portion of them. The top ten hold 3% to 4.5% of the sample, which has more than 60,000 clones, over 80% seen once. What was sequenced was peripheral blood. Receptors were obtained from a man aged 50-60 years with acute or convalescent COVID-19. Both conserved end residues are part of each CDR3. D genes are given only for firm matches.

cdr3_aa	cdr3_nt	d_call	j_call	v_call
CASSSLFEQFF	TGTGCCAGCAGTTCCTTATTTGAGCAGTTCTTC	.	TRBJ2-1	TRBV6-2/TRBV6-3
CASSYSAPGDYEQYF	TGTGCCAGCAGTTACTCGGCCCCGGGGGACTACGAGCAGTACTTC	.	TRBJ2-7	TRBV6-5
CASSLGGSGYTF	TGTGCCAGCAGTCTGGGGGGGAGTGGCTACACCTTC	.	TRBJ1-2	TRBV6-5
CASRRSMPGETQYF	TGTGCCAGCAGACGTAGCATGCCCGGGGAGACCCAGTACTTC	.	TRBJ2-5	TRBV14
CASRSGTSGGPQHF	TGTGCCAGCAGGTCCGGGACATCCGGAGGTCCCCAGCATTTT	.	TRBJ1-5	TRBV2
CASSLRGTYEQYF	TGTGCCAGCAGCTTGCGAGGGACCTACGAGCAGTACTTC	.	TRBJ2-7	TRBV5-4
CASSPRLARYTGELFF	TGTGCCAGCAGCCCCCGACTAGCCCGGTACACCGGGGAGCTGTTTTTT	TRBD2	TRBJ2-2	TRBV7-9
CASSLYAAEAEPYGYTF	TGTGCCAGCAGCTTATATGCCGCCGAGGCAGAGCCATATGGCTACACCTTC	.	TRBJ1-2	TRBV7-9
CASSLLGGFDYGYTF	TGTGCCAGCAGTTTATTGGGGGGTTTTGACTATGGCTACACCTTC	.	TRBJ1-2	TRBV28
CASSPPRSVEAEAFF	TGTGCCAGCAGCCCCCCCCGTAGTGTTGAGGCTGAAGCTTTCTTT	.	TRBJ1-1	TRBV3-1/TRBV3-2
CASSVALREGQETQYF	TGTGCCAGCAGCGTAGCTTTGCGGGAGGGCCAAGAGACCCAGTACTTC	TRBD2	TRBJ2-5	TRBV9
CASSSGQGWTEAFF	TGTGCCAGCAGTTCGGGGCAGGGGTGGACTGAAGCTTTCTTT	.	TRBJ1-1	TRBV28
CASSPMGGGRNEQFF	TGTGCCAGCAGCCCCATGGGTGGGGGCCGGAATGAGCAGTTCTTC	.	TRBJ2-1	TRBV7-3
CASSRGGRRPQHF	TGTGCCAGCAGTCGGGGGGGGCGTCGGCCCCAGCATTTT	.	TRBJ1-5	TRBV6-5
CASSQDGTGSQYF	TGTGCCAGCAGCCAAGATGGGACAGGGTCGCAGTATTTT	TRBD1	TRBJ2-3	TRBV4-2
CAISESGRGARGGEQYF	TGTGCCATCAGTGAGTCGGGCCGGGGGGCCCGGGGAGGCGAGCAGTACTTC	.	TRBJ2-7	TRBV10-3
CASSLRGGGRDDYGYTF	TGTGCCAGCAGCTTAAGAGGAGGGGGCAGGGACGACTATGGCTACACCTTC	TRBD1	TRBJ1-2	TRBV7-3
CASSETGGYSPLHF	TGCGCCAGCAGCGAGACAGGGGGATATTCACCCCTCCACTTT	TRBD1	TRBJ1-6	TRBV5-1
CASSYDTAPNQPQHF	TGTGCCAGCAGTTACGATACAGCTCCTAATCAGCCCCAGCATTTT	.	TRBJ1-5	TRBV6-2/TRBV6-3
CASSLVAGVRNEQFF	TGTGCCAGCAGCTTAGTGGCAGGGGTTAGGAATGAGCAGTTCTTC	.	TRBJ2-1	TRBV7-9
CASSLVGGPYEQYF	TGTGCCAGCAGCTTGGTCGGAGGGCCCTACGAGCAGTACTTC	.	TRBJ2-7	TRBV5-5
CASSVQGGISGYTF	TGTGCCAGCAGCGTACAGGGCGGGATTAGTGGCTACACCTTC	.	TRBJ1-2	TRBV9